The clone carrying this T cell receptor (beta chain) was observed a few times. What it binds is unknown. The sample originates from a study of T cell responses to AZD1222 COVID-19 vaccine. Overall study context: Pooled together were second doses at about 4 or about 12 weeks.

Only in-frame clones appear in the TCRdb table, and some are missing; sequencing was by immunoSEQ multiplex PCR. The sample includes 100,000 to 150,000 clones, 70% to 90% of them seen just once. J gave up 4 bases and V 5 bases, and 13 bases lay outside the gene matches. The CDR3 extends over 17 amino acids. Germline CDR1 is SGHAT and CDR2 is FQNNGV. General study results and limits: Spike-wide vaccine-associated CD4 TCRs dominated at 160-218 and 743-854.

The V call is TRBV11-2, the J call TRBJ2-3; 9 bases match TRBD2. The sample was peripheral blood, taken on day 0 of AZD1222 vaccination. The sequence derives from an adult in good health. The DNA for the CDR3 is TGTGCCAGCAGCCCACGAGGGGCTAGCGGGGCTTCAGATACGCAGTATTTT. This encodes CASSPRGASGASDTQYF. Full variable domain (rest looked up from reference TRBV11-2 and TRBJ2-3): EAGVAQSPRYKIIEKRQSVAFWCNPISGHATLYWYQQILGQGPKLLIQFQNNGVVDDSQLPKDRFSAERLKGVDSTLKIQPAKLEDSAVYLCASSPRGASGASDTQYFGPGTRLTVL.